These 18 T cell receptor beta chains originate from one sample sequenced in a study of prognosis after radiotherapy for stage I lung cancer. Two rounds of multiplex PCR amplified TCR beta CDR3 from genomic DNA. Primers specific to each TRBV and TRBJ gene drove first-round PCR. TCRdb redid the calling of the multiplex PCR reads with MiXCR, one entry per CDR3 protein. The table records around 13,000 distinct CDR3 sequences, about 50% of them present only once. Sample: PBMCs, taken before or after stereotactic body radiation therapy (not recorded which). These receptors were taken from a donor of 50 years or more with non-small cell lung cancer.

The chain employs TRBV7-9 and TRBJ2-2; 8 nucleotides align to TRBD2. This CDR3 has 17 residues. Germline V gene data show CDR1 as SEHNR and CDR2 as FQNEAQ (reference sequence). J was trimmed by 2 bases and V by 5 bases; bases with no gene match: 10. The CDR3 coding sequence is TGTGCCAGCAGCGAGGGGGGTAGCGGGGATAACACCGGGGAGCTGTTTTTT. Its translation: CASSEGGSGDNTGELFF.

This chain connects TRBV7-2 to TRBJ2-2; D perhaps matches TRBD1 (6 bases). The CDR3 sequence is 15 residues long. CDR1 and CDR2 (germline): SGHTA, FQGNSA. V dropped 8 bases and J dropped 5 bases, with 18 bases sitting between them. As DNA, the CDR3 is TGTGCCAGCCAGCTCGGGCAGGGGTGGACCGGGGAGCTGTTTTTT. Its translation is CASQLGQGWTGELFF.

In the case of this clonotype: It differs at one base from a far larger clone, so likely a read error. The V call is TRBV7-8, the J call TRBJ2-7; TRBD2 matches at 14 bases. The germline V gene has CDR1 SGHVS and CDR2 FQNEAQ. CDR3 length: 15 amino acids. DNA for the CDR3: TGTGCCAGCAGCCCGGGACTAGCGGGAGCCGGAGAGCAGCACTTC. Protein sequence: CASSPGLAGAGEQHF.

At least ten counts were recorded for this clonotype. This chain uses TRBV29-1 with TRBJ1-1; D is unclear. Trimming removed 6 bases from V and 0 bases from J, with 11 bases in between. This CDR3 is 13 amino acids long. CDR1 is SQVTM and CDR2 is ANQGSEA in the germline V gene. CDR3: CSVAARMNTEAFF. DNA for the CDR3: TGCAGCGTAGCCGCCCGCATGAACACTGAAGCTTTCTTT. Using reference TRBV29-1 and TRBJ1-1 for the parts outside the CDR3, the full variable domain is SAVISQKPSRDICQRGTSLTIQCQVDSQVTMMFWYRQQPGQSLTLIATANQGSEATYESGFVIDKFPISRPNLTFSTLTVSNMSPEDSSIYLCSVAARMNTEAFFGQGTRLTVV.

This clonotype appeared many times. The junction and the germline gene differ at one end; a read error may be behind it. The V and J genes are TRBV5-6 and TRBJ2-1, with 8 positions matching TRBD2. Germline V CDR1 and CDR2: SGHDT, YYEEEE. The CDR3 is 13 residues long. This chain's CDR3 is CASSSRTSLRTIF. The CDR3 DNA reads TGTGCCAGCAGCTCCCGGACTAGCCTCAGGACAATCTTC.

By sample share, this clonotype is medium-sized. The chain links TRBV5-1 to TRBJ2-7; 7 nucleotides line up with TRBD2. The germline gives CDR1 SGHRS, CDR2 YFSETQ. V gave up 4 bases and J gave up 7 bases; unmatched junction bases: 8. The CDR3 length is 13 residues. For the CDR3, the DNA is TGCGCCAGCAGCCCGACGCGGGGGAGGGAGCAGTACTTC. It translates to CASSPTRGREQYF.

Written as DNA, the CDR3 is TGTGCCAGCACCAAGAGCGGGAGCAATCAGCCCCAGCATTTT. Translation: CASTKSGSNQPQHF. The chain links TRBV6-2 or TRBV6-3 to TRBJ1-5; unclear D gene. Germline V gene data show CDR1 as MNHEY and CDR2 as SVGEGT. There are 14 residues in the CDR3. Trimming pared 7 bases from V and 1 base from J, leaving 11 bases between.

As for this clonotype: A far larger clone is only one base removed, so a read error is likely. The chain uses TRBV7-9 and TRBJ2-1; D remains ambiguous. Germline CDR1 SEHNR, CDR2 FQNEAQ (reference sequence). The CDR3 runs 15 residues. The CDR3 DNA reads as TGTGCCAGCAGCTTAGATGACCTCGCCTACAATGGGCAGTTCTTC. Its translation: CASSLDDLAYNGQFF.

This clonotype was seen once. The CDR3 ends on some other residue instead of the conserved phenylalanine or tryptophan, so this is likely a read error. The rearrangement uses TRBV5-5 and TRBJ2-3; 8 bases map to TRBD2. Losses at the gene ends were 6 bases for V and 6 bases for J; bases not matched to a gene: 15. This CDR3 comprises 16 residues. Germline lookup yields CDR1 SGHKS and CDR2 YYEKEE (reference sequence). This CDR3 reads CASITHNRPSGDTQYL. The DNA of the CDR3 is TGTGCCAGCATCACACACAATCGCCCTAGCGGGGATACGCAGTATTTG.

Details on this clonotype: A far larger clone is one base from this, pointing to a likely read error. J is TRBJ2-1 and V is TRBV6-8; 10 nucleotides align to TRBD2. Unmatched junction bases numbered 16, after V lost 5 bases and J lost 9 bases. The CDR3 sequence is 17 residues long. Per germline, CDR1 MNHGY and CDR2 SAAAGT. This CDR3 is CASSPGLAVVLMGEQFF. The CDR3 DNA reads TGTGCCAGCAGTCCTGGACTAGCGGTAGTCCTTATGGGTGAGCAGTTCTTC.

The J gene is TRBJ2-7, the V gene TRBV3-1; tentatively, D is TRBD1 (5 bases). The ends were cut back, 4 bases at V and 4 bases at J, with 17 bases in the middle. CDR1 and CDR2 (germline): LGHDT, YNNKEL (reference sequence). The CDR3 extends over 15 amino acids. The CDR3, as DNA: TGTGCCAGCAGCCCAAGTCACCCCGACAGTTACGAGCAGTACTTC. It codes for CASSPSHPDSYEQYF.

This clonotype was counted ten times or more. The chain uses TRBV20-1 and TRBJ2-6; TRBD1 aligns across 7 bases. With V trimmed by 6 bases and J by 0 bases, 5 bases remained unmatched. Germline V gene sequence: CDR1 DFQATT, CDR2 SNEGSKA (reference sequence). The CDR3 covers 15 residues. The CDR3 sequence: CSARQGNSGANVLTF. The CDR3 nucleotides are TGCAGTGCCAGACAGGGTAACTCTGGGGCCAACGTCCTGACTTTC.

This clonotype was seen ten or more times. The gene calls are TRBV2 and TRBJ2-7, with 10 bases matching TRBD2. The CDR3 has 15 residues. J gave up 4 bases and V 1 base, and 4 bases lay outside the gene matches. CDR1 and CDR2 from the germline V gene are SNHLY and FYNNEI. The CDR3 bases are TGTGCCAGCAGTGAAGAGGCTAGCGGGAGTTACGAGCAGTACTTC. The encoded protein is CASSEEASGSYEQYF.

V is TRBV2 and J is TRBJ2-2, with no clear D. The CDR3 runs to 15 residues. The V gene lost 2 bases and the J gene lost 7 bases, with 14 bases spanning the gap. Per germline, CDR1 SNHLY and CDR2 FYNNEI. CDR3 DNA sequence: TGTGCCAGCAGTGAACGGTGGGGATGCATCGGGGAGCTGTTTTTT. Residues: CASSERWGCIGELFF. Together with reference TRBV2 and TRBJ2-2, the CDR3 gives the full variable domain: EPEVTQTPSHQVTQMGQEVILRCVPISNHLYFYWYRQILGQKVEFLVSFYNNEISEKSEIFDDQFSVERPDGSNFTLKIRSTKLEDSAMYFCASSERWGCIGELFFGEGSRLTVL.

This clonotype is a singleton in its sample. With a far larger clone one base away, a read error is the likely cause. The rearrangement uses TRBV5-5 and TRBJ2-3; D possibly corresponds to TRBD1 (7 bases). CDR3 length: 17 amino acids. Germline CDR1 and CDR2: SGHKS and YYEKEE (reference sequence). V lost 2 bases to trimming and J lost 4 bases, with 20 bases between them. The CDR3 here is CASSLVGGGMAADTQYF. CDR3 coding DNA: TGTGCCAGCAGCTTAGTAGGGGGCGGGATGGCCGCAGATACGCAGTATTTT.

This clonotype was detected many times. The chain employs TRBV4-1 and TRBJ2-3, with 14 bases identical to TRBD2. The CDR3 has 17 residues. Germline CDR1 reads MGHRA; CDR2 reads YSYEKL. V trimming: 5 bases; J trimming: 6 bases; junction bases outside the gene matches: 10. In DNA, the CDR3 is TGCGCCAGCAGCTTAATCGGGACTAGCGGGAGCGGGGATACGCAGTATTTT. This gives the protein CASSLIGTSGSGDTQYF.

CDR3 nucleotides: TGTGCCAGCAGCCCGGGGCCCGCCGGGGGGGATACGCAGTATTTT. It yields the protein CASSPGPAGGDTQYF. The chain couples TRBV7-3 to TRBJ2-3; 7 nucleotides line up with TRBD2. The germline V gene encodes CDR1 SGHTA and CDR2 FQGTGA. V shed 5 bases, J shed 6 bases, and the junction held 11 bases outside the gene matches. This CDR3 region has 15 residues.

This clonotype counts as medium-sized. It is unclear where the CDR3 begins or ends on the DNA, so no DNA is shown, and the CDR3 is as TCRdb lists it. J is TRBJ2-3 and V is TRBV28; TRBD2, as called in the table, went unchecked against the DNA. The CDR3 is 16 amino acids in total, end residues counted. Germline V gene lookup returns CDR1 MDHEN and CDR2 SYDVKM. CDR3 amino acids: CASSTSWTSGRDTQYF.